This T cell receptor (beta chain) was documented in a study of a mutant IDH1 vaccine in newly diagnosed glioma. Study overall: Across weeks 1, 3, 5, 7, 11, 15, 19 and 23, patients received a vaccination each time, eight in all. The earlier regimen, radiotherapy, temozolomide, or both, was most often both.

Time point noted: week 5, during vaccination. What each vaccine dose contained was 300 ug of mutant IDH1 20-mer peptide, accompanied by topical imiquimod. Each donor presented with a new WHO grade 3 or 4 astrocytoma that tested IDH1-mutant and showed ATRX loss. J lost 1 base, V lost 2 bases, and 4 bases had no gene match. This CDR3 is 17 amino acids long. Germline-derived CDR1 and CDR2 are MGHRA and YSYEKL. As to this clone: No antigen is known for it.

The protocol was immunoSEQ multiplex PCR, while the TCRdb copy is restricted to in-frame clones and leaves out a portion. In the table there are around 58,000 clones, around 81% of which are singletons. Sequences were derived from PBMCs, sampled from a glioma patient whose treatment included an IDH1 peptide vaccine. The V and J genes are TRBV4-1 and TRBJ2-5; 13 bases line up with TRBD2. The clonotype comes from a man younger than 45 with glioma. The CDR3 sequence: CASSQIRLAGGQETQYF. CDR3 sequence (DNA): TGCGCCAGCAGCCAAATTCGACTAGCGGGGGGCCAAGAGACCCAGTACTTC.